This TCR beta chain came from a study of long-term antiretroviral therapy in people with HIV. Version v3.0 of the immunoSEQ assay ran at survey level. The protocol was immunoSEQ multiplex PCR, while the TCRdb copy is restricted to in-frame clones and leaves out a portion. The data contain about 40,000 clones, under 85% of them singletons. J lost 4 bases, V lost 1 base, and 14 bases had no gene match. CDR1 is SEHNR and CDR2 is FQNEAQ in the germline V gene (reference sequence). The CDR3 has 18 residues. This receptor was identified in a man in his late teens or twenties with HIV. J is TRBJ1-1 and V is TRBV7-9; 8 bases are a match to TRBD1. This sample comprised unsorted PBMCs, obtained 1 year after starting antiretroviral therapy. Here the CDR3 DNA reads TGTGCCAGCAGCTTAGTGCGGACAGGGAACCAAAGGGGCACTGAAGCTTTCTTT. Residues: CASSLVRTGNQRGTEAFF.